Listed here are 31 T cell receptor beta chains from one sample, sequenced in a study of shared clonotypes between healthy human individuals. The data were produced by immunoSEQ multiplex PCR, yet TCRdb's version contains in-frame clones alone and is incomplete. The profile shows under 2.5 million clones, under 95% of them singletons. Sequencing used naive CD4+ T cells from PBMCs. Subset meaning: CD45RA+ positively selected. The source is a man between 18 and 35 years old in good health. Some clones in this sample may be carry-over from other donors' samples.

DNA of the CDR3: TGTGCCACTGGGGGACTAGCGGGAGGGCCCTCTAATGAGCAGTTCTTC. It encodes CATGGLAGGPSNEQFF. The chain uses TRBV19 and TRBJ2-1; 16 nucleotides match TRBD2. The CDR3 sequence is 16 residues long. CDR1 LNHDA and CDR2 SQIVND come from the germline V gene (reference sequence). Germline trimming cut 10 bases from V and 7 bases from J; bases unmatched to any gene: 10.

The rearrangement links TRBV7-9 to TRBJ2-3, with 8 bases aligning to TRBD1. CDR3 length: 19 amino acids. Germline V gene sequence: CDR1 SEHNR, CDR2 FQNEAQ (reference sequence). J lost 6 bases, V lost 0 bases, and 17 bases had no gene match. CDR3 amino acids: CASSLAWTGTPRAPDTQYF. In DNA form, the CDR3 reads TGTGCCAGCAGCTTAGCGTGGACAGGGACTCCACGAGCACCGGATACGCAGTATTTT. The complete variable domain, with remaining parts taken from reference TRBV7-9 and TRBJ2-3, reads DTGVSQNPRHKITKRGQNVTFRCDPISEHNRLYWYRQTLGQGPEFLTYFQNEAQLEKSRLLSDRFSAERPKGSFSTLEIQRTEQGDSAMYLCASSLAWTGTPRAPDTQYFGPGTRLTVL.

The rearrangement joins TRBV28 to TRBJ2-7; no clear D. Germline V lookup: CDR1 MDHEN, CDR2 SYDVKM. Trimming pared 3 bases from V and 4 bases from J, leaving 10 bases between. The CDR3 loop spans 13 amino acids. In DNA form, the CDR3 reads TGTGCCAGCAGTTTCTCTCCGCATTACGAGCAGTACTTC. Its protein product is CASSFSPHYEQYF. Using reference TRBV28 and TRBJ2-7 for the parts outside the CDR3, the full variable domain is DVKVTQSSRYLVKRTGEKVFLECVQDMDHENMFWYRQDPGLGLRLIYFSYDVKMKEKGDIPEGYSVSREKKERFSLILESASTNQTSMYLCASSFSPHYEQYFGPGTRLTVT.

The chain employs TRBV19 and TRBJ2-5; D may be TRBD2 (5 bases). The CDR3 has 14 amino acids. Deletions cut 8 bases from V and 1 base from J, with 14 bases between. Looked up from germline, CDR1 is LNHDA and CDR2 is SQIVND (reference sequence). CDR3 protein: CASSKRQTQETQYF. The DNA of the CDR3 is TGTGCCAGTTCTAAGCGGCAGACCCAAGAGACCCAGTACTTC.

This chain connects TRBV9 to TRBJ2-3; TRBD1 matches at 9 bases. CDR1 SGDLS and CDR2 YYNGEE come from the germline V gene. This CDR3 region has 15 residues. Trimming cost V 3 bases and J 5 bases; bases outside gene matches: 7. This CDR3 is CASSDRTGVGDTQYF. The CDR3 nucleotides are TGTGCCAGCAGCGACCGGACAGGGGTTGGAGATACGCAGTATTTT. The variable domain in full, completed from reference TRBV9 and TRBJ2-3, reads DSGVTQTPKHLITATGQRVTLRCSPRSGDLSVYWYQQSLDQGLQFLIQYYNGEERAKGNILERFSAQQFPDLHSELNLSSLELGDSALYFCASSDRTGVGDTQYFGPGTRLTVL.

For this clone: The same CDR3 can be traced to other DNA sequences in this sample. CDR3 in DNA: TGTGCCAGCAGCTTACTAGGACAGGGGAACACTGAAGCTTTCTTT. Protein product: CASSLLGQGNTEAFF. The chain links TRBV7-3 to TRBJ1-1; 8 bases align to TRBD1. Looked up from germline, CDR1 is SGHTA and CDR2 is FQGTGA. CDR3 length: 15 amino acids. The V gene end was trimmed by 2 bases and the J gene end by 1 base; junction bases not matched to a gene: 3.

The genes are TRBV2 and TRBJ2-5; 10 nucleotides match TRBD1. The CDR3 extends over 14 amino acids. The junction had 7 bases not matched to a gene; V was cut back by 8 bases and J by 4 bases. Per germline, CDR1 SNHLY and CDR2 FYNNEI. Written as DNA, the CDR3 is TGTGCCAGCCTAGCCCGGGACAGGGGAGAGACCCAGTACTTC. Translation: CASLARDRGETQYF.

This chain joins TRBV7-3 and TRBJ2-7, with 10 bases that match TRBD1. The germline V gene encodes CDR1 SGHTA and CDR2 FQGTGA. The CDR3 length is 16 residues. Germline trimming cut 1 base from V and 1 base from J; bases unmatched to any gene: 4. CDR3 sequence: CASSLIGTGVSYEQYF. The DNA for the CDR3 is TGTGCCAGCAGCTTAATCGGGACAGGGGTGTCCTACGAGCAGTACTTC.

This clone was seen just once. The rearrangement joins TRBV20-1 to TRBJ2-7, with TRBD1 as a possible D gene (6 bases). V was shortened by 5 bases and J by 9 bases, with 11 bases between the two germline ends. The CDR3 spans 10 residues. Germline values: CDR1 DFQATT, CDR2 SNEGSKA (reference sequence). Here the CDR3 DNA reads TGCAGTGCTCGTGAGACAGGGCAGTACTTC. Encoded protein: CSARETGQYF.

The V gene is TRBV7-7, the J gene TRBJ2-3; D might be TRBD2 (5 bases). The germline CDR1 and CDR2 sequences are SSHAT and FNYEAQ (reference sequence). The CDR3 is made up of 13 amino acids. The V end lost 8 bases, the J end lost 9 bases, and 18 bases lay between the germline ends. CDR3 amino acids: CASALNPTNTQYF. The CDR3 DNA follows: TGTGCCAGCGCATTAAATCCGACTAACACGCAGTATTTT.

This sequence joins TRBV28 and TRBJ2-1; D gene uncertain. The CDR3 spans 17 residues. Trimming removed 4 bases from V and 5 bases from J, with 21 bases in between. Per the germline V gene, CDR1 is MDHEN and CDR2 is SYDVKM. CDR3 sequence reads: CASSYDVRLFSNNEQFF. DNA of the CDR3: TGTGCCAGCAGTTATGACGTACGGCTTTTTTCTAACAATGAGCAGTTCTTC.

This chain uses TRBV7-9 with TRBJ2-1; 7 bases are a match to TRBD2. The CDR3 is 13 amino acids. Germline lookup yields CDR1 SEHNR and CDR2 FQNEAQ (reference sequence). Trimming cost V 3 bases and J 8 bases; bases outside gene matches: 4. CDR3 amino acids: CASSFLAGHEQFF. The CDR3, as DNA: TGTGCCAGCAGCTTTTTAGCGGGCCATGAGCAGTTCTTC.

The genes are TRBV2 and TRBJ1-4; D remains unclear. CDR1 and CDR2 from the germline V gene are SNHLY and FYNNEI. The V and J ends lost 3 bases and 0 bases respectively, with 14 bases between them. This CDR3 spans 17 amino acids. Written as DNA, the CDR3 is TGTGCCAGCAGTGATAGGAGGGCAGCTGCAACTAATGAAAAACTGTTTTTT. It translates to CASSDRRAAATNEKLFF.

The chain has TRBV7-3 and TRBJ2-2, with D possibly matching TRBD2 (5 bases). Trimming shortened V by 0 bases and J by 0 bases, and 8 bases separated the two germline ends. Germline-derived CDR1 and CDR2 are SGHTA and FQGTGA. This CDR3 is built from 16 residues. CDR3 nucleotides: TGTGCCAGCAGCTTAACTGCGGGCACGAACACCGGGGAGCTGTTTTTT. Translating gives CASSLTAGTNTGELFF.

V and J are TRBV6-5 and TRBJ1-1; 7 nucleotides match TRBD1. J lost 5 bases, V lost 1 base, and 10 bases had no gene match. The germline gives CDR1 MNHEY, CDR2 SVGAGI. The CDR3 sequence is 16 residues long. In DNA, the CDR3 is TGTGCCAGCAGTTACTACGAGCCAGGGGGTCGTACTGAAGCTTTCTTT. This sequence encodes CASSYYEPGGRTEAFF.

The chain uses TRBV18 and TRBJ2-5, with D perhaps matching TRBD2 (6 bases). The CDR3 length is 14 residues. Germline V gives CDR1 KGHSH, CDR2 LQKENI. Trimming took off 6 bases at V and 9 bases at J, with 20 bases between the two ends. CDR3 loop: CASSSEGIQGAQYF. CDR3 coding DNA: TGTGCCAGCTCGTCGGAGGGAATACAAGGGGCCCAGTACTTC.

J is TRBJ2-1 and V is TRBV2, with D hard to call. Trimming left V 4 bases short and J 6 bases short, with 7 bases between. The CDR3 length is 12 residues. Per the germline V gene, CDR1 is SNHLY and CDR2 is FYNNEI. The CDR3 sequence: CASSGTGNEQFF. As DNA, the CDR3 is TGTGCCAGCAGTGGCACGGGCAATGAGCAGTTCTTC.

V and J are TRBV19 and TRBJ1-1, with a possible D match to TRBD1 (6 bases). This CDR3 is built from 16 residues. V was clipped by 6 bases and J by 3 bases, with 20 bases between them. The germline gives CDR1 LNHDA, CDR2 SQIVND (reference sequence). CDR3 sequence: CASRFPGHPIDTEAFF. The CDR3 bases are TGTGCCAGTAGATTTCCGGGACATCCAATAGACACTGAAGCTTTCTTT.

This clone came up once. V and J are TRBV7-3 and TRBJ2-1, with D hard to call. Germline V gives CDR1 SGHTA, CDR2 FQGTGA. Trimming pared 1 base from V and 2 bases from J, leaving 9 bases between. The CDR3 loop spans 15 amino acids. CDR3 sequence: CASSLSGPAYNEQFF. The CDR3 bases are TGTGCCAGCAGCTTAAGCGGCCCGGCCTACAATGAGCAGTTCTTC.

Comment on this clone: The sample carries other DNA sequences with the same CDR3. The rearrangement links TRBV4-3 to TRBJ2-2, with D perhaps assigned TRBD1 or TRBD2 (6 bases each). This CDR3 has 14 amino acids. Between the trimmed V and J ends, which lost 6 bases and 2 bases, there was a span of 10 bases. Germline-derived CDR1 and CDR2 are LGHNA and YSLEER. The CDR3 nucleotides read TGCGCCAGCAGTCGGGGGCCTAACACCGGGGAGCTGTTTTTT. Translated: CASSRGPNTGELFF.

CDR3 bases: TGTGCCAGCAGTTACTCCGACAGGGTGCCTGGAAACACCATATATTTT. This codes for CASSYSDRVPGNTIYF. The V and J genes are TRBV6-5 and TRBJ1-3, with 7 bases fitting TRBD1. Per the germline V gene, CDR1 is MNHEY and CDR2 is SVGAGI. The V segment lost 0 bases and the J segment 2 bases; nucleotides outside the gene matches: 4. CDR3 length: 16 residues.

The gene calls are TRBV27 and TRBJ1-3; D gene ambiguous. V lost 2 bases to trimming and J lost 0 bases, with 11 bases between them. The CDR3 is 16 residues long. From germline, CDR1 is MNHEY and CDR2 SMNVEV (reference sequence). CDR3 sequence (DNA): TGTGCCAGCAGTTTAGAACAGTTCTGCTCTGGAAACACCATATATTTT. Amino acid sequence: CASSLEQFCSGNTIYF.

The chain joins TRBV2 to TRBJ1-1; 7 positions agree with TRBD1. The CDR3 has 13 residues. After removal of 7 bases from V and 4 bases from J, the junction contained 6 bases not matched to a gene. Germline CDR1 and CDR2: SNHLY and FYNNEI. For the CDR3, the DNA is TGTGCCAGCATCTACAGGGGAGCCACTGAAGCTTTCTTT. It translates to CASIYRGATEAFF.

The chain employs TRBV27 and TRBJ1-4; tentative D call: TRBD1 (5 bases). Germline V CDR1 and CDR2: MNHEY, SMNVEV (reference sequence). V was trimmed by 3 bases and J by 3 bases, leaving 8 bases between them. The CDR3 runs to 14 residues. This chain's CDR3 is CASSFVGPNEKLFF. The CDR3 DNA reads TGTGCCAGCAGTTTTGTGGGGCCTAATGAAAAACTGTTTTTT. The whole variable domain, filled in from reference TRBV27 and TRBJ1-4, reads EAQVTQNPRYLITVTGKKLTVTCSQNMNHEYMSWYRQDPGLGLRQIYYSMNVEVTDKGDVPEGYKVSRKEKRNFPLILESPSPNQTSLYFCASSFVGPNEKLFFGSGTQLSVL.

The genes are TRBV29-1 and TRBJ1-2; 8 bases line up with TRBD1. The CDR3 contains 14 residues. Germline values: CDR1 SQVTM, CDR2 ANQGSEA. V was pared by 7 bases and J by 6 bases, with 13 bases of the junction left unmatched. The CDR3, as DNA: TGCAGCGCTAACGGACAGGGTGGGAGGGATGGCTACACCTTC. This translates into CSANGQGGRDGYTF. The whole variable domain, filled in from reference TRBV29-1 and TRBJ1-2, reads SAVISQKPSRDICQRGTSLTIQCQVDSQVTMMFWYRQQPGQSLTLIATANQGSEATYESGFVIDKFPISRPNLTFSTLTVSNMSPEDSSIYLCSANGQGGRDGYTFGSGTRLTVV.

The chain recombines TRBV18 with TRBJ2-2, with D maybe TRBD2 (6 bases). Between the trimmed V and J ends, which lost 6 bases and 4 bases, there was a span of 12 bases. CDR1 is KGHSH and CDR2 is LQKENI in the germline V gene. The CDR3 spans 14 residues. CDR3 amino acids: CASSQGLPTGELFF. The CDR3 nucleotides are TGTGCCAGCTCCCAGGGACTTCCCACCGGGGAGCTGTTTTTT.

Concerning this clone: Additional DNA sequences in this sample encode the identical CDR3. The rearrangement uses TRBV18 and TRBJ2-1, with D possibly being TRBD1 or TRBD2 (5 bases each). V lost 2 bases and J 4 bases, leaving 9 bases between the germline ends. Germline CDR1 is KGHSH and CDR2 is LQKENI. The CDR3 runs 14 residues. The CDR3 spells CASSPGDPYNEQFF. The CDR3, as DNA: TGTGCCAGCTCACCAGGGGACCCATACAATGAGCAGTTCTTC.

This chain links TRBV30 with TRBJ2-7, with TRBD2 matching over 12 bases. CDR3 length equals 14 residues. V lost 4 bases and J lost 6; bases outside the gene matches: 7. CDR1 and CDR2 (germline): GTSNPN, SVGIG (reference sequence). The CDR3 protein is CAWNLGLAGIEQYF. The CDR3, as DNA: TGTGCCTGGAACCTGGGACTAGCGGGCATCGAGCAGTACTTC.

This clone was detected once. The rearrangement uses TRBV29-1 and TRBJ1-3; the D is unclear. The ends were cut back, 5 bases at V and 0 bases at J, with 8 bases in the middle. Germline V gene data show CDR1 as SQVTM and CDR2 as ANQGSEA. CDR3 size: 13 residues. The CDR3 nucleotides are TGCAGCGTTCTGGTTAACTCTGGAAACACCATATATTTT. As protein: CSVLVNSGNTIYF.

The V call is TRBV18, the J call TRBJ1-3, with 10 bases lining up with TRBD1. The V and J ends lost 4 bases and 0 bases, in that order; junction bases with no gene match: 3. Germline V gene data show CDR1 as KGHSH and CDR2 as LQKENI. The CDR3 totals 16 residues. The CDR3 is CASSQGTGVSGNTIYF. The CDR3 bases are TGTGCCAGCTCACAAGGGACAGGGGTCTCTGGAAACACCATATATTTT.

Concerning this clone itself: This CDR3 is also generated by other DNA sequences in the sample. This chain links TRBV19 with TRBJ2-7, with 7 bases matching TRBD2. CDR3 length equals 13 residues. Germline CDR1 and CDR2: LNHDA and SQIVND (reference sequence). Germline trimming cut 7 bases from V and 0 bases from J; bases unmatched to any gene: 3. CDR3 coding DNA: TGTGCCAGTAAGGGAGGGGCCTCCTACGAGCAGTACTTC. This encodes CASKGGASYEQYF.